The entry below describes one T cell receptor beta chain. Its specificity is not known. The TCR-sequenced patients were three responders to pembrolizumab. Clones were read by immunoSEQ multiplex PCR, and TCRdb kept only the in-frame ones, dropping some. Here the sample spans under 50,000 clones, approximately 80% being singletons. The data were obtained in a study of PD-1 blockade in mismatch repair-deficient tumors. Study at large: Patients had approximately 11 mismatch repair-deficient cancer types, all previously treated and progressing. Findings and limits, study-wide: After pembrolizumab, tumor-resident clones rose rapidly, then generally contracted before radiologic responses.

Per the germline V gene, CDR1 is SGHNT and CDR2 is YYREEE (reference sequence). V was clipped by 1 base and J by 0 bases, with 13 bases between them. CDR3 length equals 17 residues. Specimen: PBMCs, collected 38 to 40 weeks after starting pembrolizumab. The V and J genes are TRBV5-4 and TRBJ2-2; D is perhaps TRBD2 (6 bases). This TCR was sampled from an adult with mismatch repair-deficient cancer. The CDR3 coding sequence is TGTGCCAGCAGCTTGAGGCGCGGAGGGACGAACACCGGGGAGCTGTTTTTT. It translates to CASSLRRGGTNTGELFF.